Each of the 8 T cell receptor beta chains below was sequenced from the same sample in a study of blood T cell repertoires in COVID-19. Assay: immunoSEQ multiplex PCR; the TCRdb copy retains only in-frame clones and omits some. This table holds hundreds of thousands of clones, just under 90% found once. Sequenced: PBMCs or T cells enriched from blood (not recorded which). The source is a woman aged 25 to 39 with acute COVID-19.

The chain uses TRBV5-4 and TRBJ2-1; tentative D call: TRBD2 (6 bases). This CDR3 region has 15 residues. Per the germline V gene, CDR1 is SGHNT and CDR2 is YYREEE (reference sequence). The V gene lost 3 bases and the J gene lost 0 bases, with 10 bases spanning the gap. CDR3: CASSWGGASYNEQFF. The CDR3 nucleotides are TGTGCCAGCAGCTGGGGAGGTGCCTCCTACAATGAGCAGTTCTTC.

This chain joins TRBV10-1 and TRBJ2-3; 7 nucleotides agree with TRBD2. Losses at the gene ends were 0 bases for V and 0 bases for J; bases not matched to a gene: 3. The CDR3 covers 16 residues. Germline V gene sequence: CDR1 WNHNN, CDR2 SYGVQD (reference sequence). The DNA of the CDR3 is TGCGCCAGCAGTGAGTCTGCTAGCGGAAGCACAGATACGCAGTATTTT. Its protein is CASSESASGSTDTQYF.

The chain carries TRBV9 and TRBJ2-6; the D is unclear. The length of the CDR3 is 18 residues. Germline CDR1 reads SGDLS; CDR2 reads YYNGEE. V was pared by 0 bases and J by 4 bases, with 17 bases between. The CDR3 DNA reads TGTGCCAGCAGCGTAGCCCCCCGAGAGACACTCGGGGCCAACGTCCTGACTTTC. Amino acid sequence: CASSVAPRETLGANVLTF.

This clone was found once. V gene TRBV9 combines with J gene TRBJ2-1; 9 bases align to TRBD2. This CDR3 has 14 residues. Trimming at V came to 0 bases and at J to 8 bases, leaving 3 bases not matched to a gene. Germline V gene lookup returns CDR1 SGDLS and CDR2 YYNGEE. The CDR3, as DNA: TGTGCCAGCAGCGTAGGCGGGGGGGCCCATGAGCAGTTCTTC. Translating it yields CASSVGGGAHEQFF.

The V call is TRBV5-1, the J call TRBJ1-4, with TRBD1 matching 8 bases. This CDR3 is 14 amino acids long. Unmatched junction bases numbered 4, after V lost 4 bases and J lost 5 bases. Looked up from germline, CDR1 is SGHRS and CDR2 is YFSETQ. CDR3 residues: CASSRTGMNEKLFF. Here the CDR3 DNA reads TGCGCCAGCAGCCGGACAGGGATGAATGAAAAACTGTTTTTT.

CDR3 region: CASSQWTSGSTDTQYF. The CDR3 DNA sequence: TGCGCCAGCAGCCAATGGACTAGCGGCAGCACAGATACGCAGTATTTT. V is TRBV4-1 and J is TRBJ2-3; 10 nucleotides agree with TRBD2. In germline, CDR1 is MGHRA, CDR2 YSYEKL. The CDR3 is 16 amino acids. With V trimmed by 2 bases and J by 0 bases, 2 bases remained unmatched.

The CDR3 loop is CASSYSGGSTEAFF. CDR3 coding DNA: TGTGCCAGCAGTTACTCGGGGGGGAGCACTGAAGCTTTCTTT. V is TRBV6-5 and J is TRBJ1-1; tentatively, D is TRBD1 (5 bases). The CDR3 is 14 amino acids. Germline V lookup: CDR1 MNHEY, CDR2 SVGAGI. The germline V and J ends were trimmed by 0 bases and 4 bases, with 9 bases remaining between them.

The V call is TRBV13, the J call TRBJ1-3, with no clear D. This CDR3 region has 16 residues. The V gene lost 5 bases and the J gene lost 1 base, with 15 bases spanning the gap. CDR1 and CDR2 (germline): PRHDT, FYEKMQ (reference sequence). The CDR3 DNA reads as TGTGCCAGCAGCCTATTCGGTGAGGGATCTGGAAACACCATATATTTT. Its protein is CASSLFGEGSGNTIYF.